The rows below give T cell receptor beta chains drawn from one sample of a study of cytomegalovirus exposure and HLA in healthy donors. Clones were read by immunoSEQ multiplex PCR, and TCRdb kept only the in-frame ones, dropping some. The table lists around 200,000 clones, around 83% of them singletons. Sequences were obtained from PBMCs. These receptors were obtained from a man in his forties or fifties in good health and CMV-seronegative. Both conserved end residues are part of each CDR3. D genes are given only for firm matches. Clone size appears in some rows only: once, few, many, or a class for an expanded clone.

j_call: TRBJ1-2; v_call: TRBV28; d_call: TRBD1; clone_size: NA; cdr3_nt: TGTGCCAGCAGTTTATCAGGGGGGAACTATGGCTACACCTTC; cdr3_aa: CASSLSGGNYGYTF
j_call: TRBJ1-2; v_call: TRBV18; d_call: NA; clone_size: NA; cdr3_nt: TGTGCCAGCTCACCACCTTACACCGGGGATAACTATGGCTACACCTTC; cdr3_aa: CASSPPYTGDNYGYTF
j_call: TRBJ1-2; v_call: TRBV19; d_call: TRBD1; clone_size: NA; cdr3_nt: TGTGCCAGTAGTTATATCCTCCGGGAGACAGGGCGCGGCTACACCTTC; cdr3_aa: CASSYILRETGRGYTF
j_call: TRBJ1-4; v_call: TRBV19; d_call: NA; clone_size: NA; cdr3_nt: TGTGCCAGCACCGACAGGACCGAGGAAAAACTGTTTTTT; cdr3_aa: CASTDRTEEKLFF
j_call: TRBJ1-6; v_call: TRBV7-8; d_call: TRBD1; clone_size: once; cdr3_nt: TGTGCCAGCAGCTTAGCAGCAGGGGGTAATTCACCCCTCCACTTT; cdr3_aa: CASSLAAGGNSPLHF
j_call: TRBJ2-3; v_call: TRBV9; d_call: NA; clone_size: NA; cdr3_nt: TGTGCCAGCAGCGCTTCGAGATCCACAGATACGCAGTATTTT; cdr3_aa: CASSASRSTDTQYF
j_call: TRBJ2-5; v_call: TRBV11-2; d_call: NA; clone_size: NA; cdr3_nt: TGTGCCAGCAGCGTATACAGGGAAGAGACCCAGTACTTC; cdr3_aa: CASSVYREETQYF
j_call: TRBJ2-7; v_call: TRBV28; d_call: NA; clone_size: NA; cdr3_nt: TGTGCCAGCAGGGGCAACTACGAGCAGTACTTC; cdr3_aa: CASRGNYEQYF
j_call: TRBJ1-2; v_call: TRBV9; d_call: NA; clone_size: NA; cdr3_nt: TGTGCCAGCACTGGCCCGACACCCCTCTATGGCTACACCTTC; cdr3_aa: CASTGPTPLYGYTF
j_call: TRBJ2-3; v_call: TRBV18; d_call: TRBD1; clone_size: NA; cdr3_nt: TGTGCCAGCTCACCCCAGGGACAGACCACAGATACGCAGTATTTT; cdr3_aa: CASSPQGQTTDTQYF
j_call: TRBJ2-7; v_call: TRBV7-2; d_call: TRBD1; clone_size: once; cdr3_nt: TGTGCCAGCAGCTTAGCGCTTATCGGACAGGGAACCGAGCAGTACTTC; cdr3_aa: CASSLALIGQGTEQYF
j_call: TRBJ2-7; v_call: TRBV25-1; d_call: NA; clone_size: NA; cdr3_nt: TGTGCCAGCAGCTCAGGCACCAGGATCTACGAGCAGTACTTC; cdr3_aa: CASSSGTRIYEQYF
j_call: TRBJ1-6; v_call: TRBV7-8; d_call: NA; clone_size: NA; cdr3_nt: TGTGCCAGCAGCTTGGGCAGGGTCGCCTATAATTCACCCCTCCACTTT; cdr3_aa: CASSLGRVAYNSPLHF
j_call: TRBJ2-1; v_call: TRBV18; d_call: TRBD2; clone_size: NA; cdr3_nt: TGTGCCAGCTCCCGCGGGACTAGCGGGAGGTTCAATGAGCAGTTCTTC; cdr3_aa: CASSRGTSGRFNEQFF